These 10 T cell receptor beta chains came from one sample sequenced in a study of blood T cell repertoires in COVID-19. Generated by immunoSEQ multiplex PCR, the TCRdb table keeps only in-frame clones and is missing some. This sample yields about 140,000 clones, of which more than 70% are seen a single time; around 8.5% belongs to the top ten. Sequencing used peripheral blood. The receptor source for this set is a woman in her fifties or sixties with acute or convalescent COVID-19.

The J gene is TRBJ1-2, the V gene TRBV28; TRBD1 matches at 9 bases. This CDR3 has 16 residues. The V segment lost 8 bases and the J segment 4 bases; nucleotides outside the gene matches: 14. Germline CDR1 is MDHEN and CDR2 is SYDVKM. CDR3 sequence: CASAKPPGQGSYGYTF. CDR3 nucleotide sequence: TGTGCCAGCGCTAAACCTCCGGGACAGGGATCCTATGGCTACACCTTC.

The chain links TRBV28 to TRBJ1-2, with 7 nucleotides matching TRBD1. The ends lost 2 bases at V and 4 bases at J; junction bases unmatched: 7. This CDR3 has 15 amino acids. Germline values: CDR1 MDHEN, CDR2 SYDVKM. This CDR3 is CASSLIGTVPYGYTF. CDR3 in DNA: TGTGCCAGCAGTTTAATAGGGACAGTCCCCTATGGCTACACCTTC.

The chain has TRBV6-5 and TRBJ1-1, with 11 bases fitting TRBD1. The CDR3 totals 16 residues. Trimming removed 2 bases from V and 1 base from J; junction bases left unmatched: 3. In germline, CDR1 is MNHEY, CDR2 SVGAGI. CDR3 protein: CASSYTGTGGNTEAFF. Here the CDR3 DNA reads TGTGCCAGCAGTTACACCGGGACAGGGGGGAACACTGAAGCTTTCTTT.

The chain recombines TRBV7-9 with TRBJ2-1; 15 nucleotides match TRBD2. This CDR3 comprises 17 residues. J lost 6 bases, V lost 5 bases, and 8 bases had no gene match. CDR1 is SEHNR, CDR2 FQNEAQ, per germline (reference sequence). CDR3 region: CASSKGLAGGDINEQFF. In DNA, the CDR3 is TGTGCCAGCAGCAAGGGACTAGCGGGGGGCGACATCAATGAGCAGTTCTTC.

The DNA for the CDR3 is TGTGCCAGCAGTGACCAAAGGCGGGGCATTATAAGCTACGAGCAGTACTTC. Protein: CASSDQRRGIISYEQYF. The V and J genes are TRBV6-1 and TRBJ2-7, with D possibly TRBD2 on 6 matching bases. Germline V gene sequence: CDR1 MNHNS, CDR2 SASEGT. V gave up 3 bases and J gave up 3 bases, with 21 bases separating them. This CDR3 has 17 residues.

This clone occurred once. CDR3 sequence (DNA): TGCAGCGTTGGCGGAACTATTGGCTACACCTTC. It is translated as CSVGGTIGYTF. The chain carries TRBV29-1 and TRBJ1-2; D gene ambiguous. This CDR3 contains 11 residues. With 4 bases removed from V and 7 bases from J, the gap between germline ends came to 10 bases. Germline CDR1 is SQVTM and CDR2 is ANQGSEA.

J is TRBJ2-1 and V is TRBV1; the table's D call TRBD2 went unverified against the DNA. TRBV1 is tagged as a pseudogene. This CDR3 has 16 residues. The CDR3: CTSSRVSGRGKKEQFF. The CDR3 nucleotides are TGCACCAGCAGCCGGGTTTCGGGGCGGGGGAAGAAGGAGCAGTTCTTC.

The chain has TRBV1 and TRBJ2-7; the table calls TRBD2, which could not be checked here. TRBV1 represents a pseudogene. This CDR3 comprises 15 residues. CDR3 loop: CTSVRRWRGGYEQYF. The CDR3 DNA reads as TGCACCAGCGTCCGCCGGTGGCGGGGGGGCTACGAGCAGTACTTC.

The chain uses TRBV30 and TRBJ2-5, with 8 nucleotides matching TRBD1. This CDR3 has 14 amino acids. V dropped 4 bases and J dropped 5; count of bases not matched to a gene: 9. Germline V lookup: CDR1 GTSNPN, CDR2 SVGIG (reference sequence). CDR3 DNA sequence: TGTGCCTGGAAGAAACAGGGGGGCGCGGAGACCCAGTACTTC. As protein: CAWKKQGGAETQYF.

The chain recombines TRBV6-5 with TRBJ2-3, with D maybe TRBD1 (6 bases). The CDR3 spans 14 residues. Trimming took off 2 bases at V and 5 bases at J, with 11 bases between the two ends. Germline CDR1 MNHEY, CDR2 SVGAGI. DNA for the CDR3: TGTGCCAGCAGTTACCTGGGGGCCCAAGATACGCAGTATTTT. This translates into CASSYLGAQDTQYF.